A single sample is the source of the 32 T cell receptor beta chains below, sequenced in a study of shared clonotypes between healthy human individuals. Sequenced by immunoSEQ multiplex PCR; TCRdb stores in-frame clones only, minus some. The table records about 2.2 million clones, 85% to 95% of them present only once. Naive CD8 isolation took CD45RO-negative cells positively selected for CCR7 and excluded terminally differentiated effector memory CD45RA+ cells. The sequencing input was naive CD8+ T cells from PBMCs. The source is a man aged 18 to 29 in good health. Some clones in this sample may be carry-over from other donors' samples.

Written as DNA, the CDR3 is TGCGCCAGCAGCCCGGAGGCAGGACAGATCAATCAGCCCCAGCATTTT. This sequence encodes CASSPEAGQINQPQHF. The V call is TRBV5-1, the J call TRBJ1-5, with a tentative D call TRBD1 (6 bases). V was trimmed by 4 bases and J by 3 bases, leaving 17 bases between them. The germline gives CDR1 SGHRS, CDR2 YFSETQ. The CDR3 consists of 16 residues.

J is TRBJ1-1 and V is TRBV5-1; no reliable D call. The CDR3 loop spans 14 amino acids. The germline CDR1 and CDR2 sequences are SGHRS and YFSETQ. V dropped 4 bases and J dropped 2 bases, with 12 bases sitting between them. The CDR3 sequence: CASSPGIANTEAFF. The CDR3 DNA sequence: TGCGCCAGCAGCCCAGGTATAGCCAACACTGAAGCTTTCTTT.

The V call is TRBV27, the J call TRBJ2-7, with 7 bases aligning to TRBD2. With 5 bases clipped from V and 1 base from J, the junction kept 5 bases outside the gene matches. Germline V lookup: CDR1 MNHEY, CDR2 SMNVEV (reference sequence). The CDR3 runs to 14 residues. As DNA, the CDR3 is TGTGCCAGCAGTATAGCTAGCGGATCCTACGAGCAGTACTTC. Amino acids: CASSIASGSYEQYF.

About this clone: The sample has other DNA sequences that encode this CDR3 too. This sequence joins TRBV5-1 and TRBJ2-7; D unclear. The CDR3 contains 12 residues. Germline V gene data show CDR1 as SGHRS and CDR2 as YFSETQ. Deletions cut 2 bases from V and 0 bases from J, with 3 bases between. CDR3 coding DNA: TGCGCCAGCAGCTTCGGCTCCTACGAGCAGTACTTC. It translates to CASSFGSYEQYF.

V gene TRBV28 combines with J gene TRBJ2-3; 7 nucleotides agree with TRBD2. Looked up from germline, CDR1 is MDHEN and CDR2 is SYDVKM. The CDR3 contains 15 residues. The ends lost 3 bases at V and 3 bases at J; junction bases unmatched: 6. In nucleotides, the CDR3 is TGTGCCAGCAGTTTTTGGGCGGGAGAGACAGATACGCAGTATTTT. Translated: CASSFWAGETDTQYF.

This clone has only one observation. CDR3 sequence reads: CASTSGDTPYEQYF. The CDR3 nucleotides are TGTGCCAGCACATCGGGAGACACCCCCTACGAGCAGTACTTC. The V gene is TRBV9, the J gene TRBJ2-7; tentatively, D is TRBD2 (6 bases). The V gene lost 6 bases and the J gene lost 2 bases, with 15 bases spanning the gap. This CDR3 comprises 14 residues. Germline V lookup: CDR1 SGDLS, CDR2 YYNGEE.

Details on this clone: The identical CDR3 is also encoded by other nucleotide sequences in the sample. V usage is TRBV27 and J usage is TRBJ2-7; D is perhaps TRBD1 (6 bases). V was trimmed by 3 bases and J by 0 bases, leaving 9 bases between them. This CDR3 contains 14 residues. CDR1 is MNHEY, CDR2 SMNVEV, per germline (reference sequence). The CDR3 nucleotides read TGTGCCAGCAGTTTTCGGGACAACTCCTACGAGCAGTACTTC. Amino acids: CASSFRDNSYEQYF.

The chain recombines TRBV27 with TRBJ2-1; 7 nucleotides line up with TRBD2. CDR1 MNHEY and CDR2 SMNVEV come from the germline V gene (reference sequence). After removal of 3 bases from V and 10 bases from J, the junction contained 21 bases not matched to a gene. The CDR3 has 18 residues. As DNA, the CDR3 is TGTGCCAGCAGTTTGATGGGCATCGGTCGGCGGGAGTTCGGGGAGCAGTTCTTC. It yields the protein CASSLMGIGRREFGEQFF.

The rearrangement links TRBV2 to TRBJ2-1, with 7 nucleotides matching TRBD2. The CDR3 sequence is 13 residues long. Germline-derived CDR1 and CDR2 are SNHLY and FYNNEI. V lost 6 bases and J lost 4; bases outside the gene matches: 3. CDR3 sequence (DNA): TGTGCCAGCAGGACTAGCCCGTACAATGAGCAGTTCTTC. As protein: CASRTSPYNEQFF.

The chain recombines TRBV7-8 with TRBJ2-7; D could derive from TRBD1 or TRBD2 (5 bases each). Germline loops: CDR1 SGHVS, CDR2 FQNEAQ. The CDR3 consists of 17 residues. The germline V and J ends were trimmed by 5 bases and 2 bases, with 22 bases remaining between them. The CDR3 here is CASSLAKRAPGPYEQYF. DNA of the CDR3: TGTGCCAGCAGCCTCGCTAAGAGGGCCCCGGGGCCCTACGAGCAGTACTTC.

This chain uses TRBV19 with TRBJ1-1; unclear D gene. The germline V gene has CDR1 LNHDA and CDR2 SQIVND (reference sequence). Trimming took 5 bases from V and 2 from J, leaving 15 bases between them. The CDR3 has 15 residues. The CDR3 DNA follows: TGTGCCAGTAGTCCAGCCTGGGCCTCAAACACTGAAGCTTTCTTT. Encoded protein: CASSPAWASNTEAFF.

On this clone itself: Other nucleotide sequences in the sample specify the same CDR3. V is TRBV27 and J is TRBJ2-1; D tentatively reads TRBD1 or TRBD2 (5 bases each). The CDR3 extends over 16 amino acids. Germline V gene lookup returns CDR1 MNHEY and CDR2 SMNVEV (reference sequence). Trimming removed 5 bases at V and 0 bases at J, with 14 bases between. CDR3 protein: CASSPLGRSSYNEQFF. The CDR3 DNA follows: TGTGCCAGCAGTCCGTTGGGACGGAGCTCCTACAATGAGCAGTTCTTC.

The V and J genes are TRBV18 and TRBJ2-7; D possibly matches TRBD1 or TRBD2 (5 bases each). V lost 1 base and J lost 3, with 13 bases in between. CDR3 size: 15 residues. Per germline, CDR1 KGHSH and CDR2 LQKENI. CDR3 sequence (DNA): TGTGCCAGCTCACCACGACCGGGACCAAACTACGAGCAGTACTTC. Translation gives CASSPRPGPNYEQYF.

The V and J genes are TRBV7-9 and TRBJ2-1, with 8 positions matching TRBD2. This CDR3 has 12 residues. The germline CDR1 and CDR2 sequences are SEHNR and FQNEAQ (reference sequence). With V trimmed by 4 bases and J by 12 bases, 5 bases remained unmatched. The CDR3 sequence: CASSSGLAWQFF. The CDR3 DNA is TGTGCCAGCAGCTCCGGACTAGCATGGCAGTTCTTC.

The gene calls are TRBV5-4 and TRBJ2-1; no definite D call. The germline CDR1 and CDR2 sequences are SGHNT and YYREEE (reference sequence). This CDR3 has 11 amino acids. Trimming took off 4 bases at V and 8 bases at J, with 7 bases between the two ends. For the CDR3, the DNA is TGTGCCAGCAGCGCTAGAGATGAGCAGTTCTTC. Its translation is CASSARDEQFF.

The rearrangement links TRBV6-6 to TRBJ2-5; D unclear. The DNA end lines up better with TRBJ2-7; the J call may be wrong. The CDR3 extends over 16 amino acids. The germline CDR1 and CDR2 sequences are MNHNY and SVGAGI (reference sequence). For the CDR3, the DNA is TGTGCCAGCAGTTACTTACAAGCATGGAGCTCCTACGAGCAGTACTTC. This encodes CASSYLQAWSSYEQYF.

This chain uses TRBV7-9 with TRBJ1-4; TRBD1 agrees at 7 bases. This CDR3 is 16 amino acids long. Germline CDR1 SEHNR, CDR2 FQNEAQ (reference sequence). The J segment lost 1 base and the V segment lost 5 bases, leaving 7 bases of the junction unmatched. CDR3 protein: CASSPPRGRTNEKLFF. CDR3 DNA sequence: TGTGCCAGCAGCCCTCCCAGGGGGAGAACTAATGAAAAACTGTTTTTT.

This clone showed up just once. This chain joins TRBV11-2 and TRBJ1-1, with D tentatively TRBD1 (5 bases). This CDR3 comprises 11 residues. CDR1 is SGHAT, CDR2 FQNNGV, per germline. Trimming took off 1 base at V and 11 bases at J, with 8 bases between the two ends. CDR3 nucleotides: TGTGCCAGCAGCTTAGTAGGGGCGGCTTTCTTT. It is translated as CASSLVGAAFF.

The rearrangement links TRBV7-9 to TRBJ2-1; the D gene is possibly TRBD2 (6 bases). V was clipped by 5 bases and J by 7 bases, with 18 bases between them. The CDR3 length is 15 residues. Germline V gene data show CDR1 as SEHNR and CDR2 as FQNEAQ (reference sequence). The CDR3 reads CASSPGRWRGNEQFF. DNA of the CDR3: TGTGCCAGCAGCCCCGGGAGATGGCGGGGAAATGAGCAGTTCTTC.

The chain recombines TRBV7-8 with TRBJ2-7; no clear D gene. The CDR3 is made up of 13 amino acids. V was cut by 2 bases and J by 3 bases, with 8 bases left in between. Germline V lookup: CDR1 SGHVS, CDR2 FQNEAQ. CDR3 sequence reads: CASSLSHSYEQYF. The CDR3 region has the DNA TGTGCCAGCAGCTTATCCCACAGCTACGAGCAGTACTTC.

This clone was found once. The V gene is TRBV7-9, the J gene TRBJ2-1; 9 nucleotides align to TRBD2. The CDR3 is 15 amino acids. The germline V gene has CDR1 SEHNR and CDR2 FQNEAQ (reference sequence). V trimming: 3 bases; J trimming: 3 bases; junction bases outside the gene matches: 3. CDR3: CASSFASGVYNEQFF. The CDR3 nucleotides read TGTGCCAGCAGCTTCGCTAGCGGGGTCTACAATGAGCAGTTCTTC.

The V and J genes are TRBV7-8 and TRBJ2-1; 9 bases map to TRBD2. The V gene's germline CDR1 is SGHVS and CDR2 FQNEAQ. This CDR3 has 17 amino acids. The V gene end was trimmed by 2 bases and the J gene end by 9 bases; junction bases not matched to a gene: 14. The CDR3 sequence: CASSLFFWGAGGGEQFF. DNA for the CDR3: TGTGCCAGCAGCTTATTTTTCTGGGGAGCGGGAGGAGGTGAGCAGTTCTTC.

This chain links TRBV6-1 with TRBJ1-1; a possible D gene is TRBD1 (6 bases). V was cut by 6 bases and J by 6 bases, with 14 bases left in between. The CDR3 covers 13 residues. Germline V gene lookup returns CDR1 MNHNS and CDR2 SASEGT. Here the CDR3 reads CASSRGRGSEAFF. The CDR3 DNA reads TGTGCCAGCAGCCGGGGGCGGGGCTCTGAAGCTTTCTTT.

The chain recombines TRBV5-1 with TRBJ2-7; 7 nucleotides match TRBD1. The V segment lost 4 bases and the J segment 5 bases; nucleotides outside the gene matches: 9. The CDR3 consists of 14 residues. Germline V lookup: CDR1 SGHRS, CDR2 YFSETQ. CDR3 bases: TGCGCCAGCAGCGCAAGCCGACAGGGCGACGAGCAGTACTTC. Translating gives CASSASRQGDEQYF.

This clone was counted a few times. The CDR3 sequence: CASSYFRGAGYTF. The CDR3 DNA is TGTGCCAGCAGTTACTTCAGGGGCGCTGGCTACACCTTC. V and J are TRBV28 and TRBJ1-2; TRBD1 might be the D (6 bases). This CDR3 comprises 13 residues. V was shortened by 4 bases and J by 7 bases, with 13 bases between the two germline ends. In germline, CDR1 is MDHEN, CDR2 SYDVKM.

The gene calls are TRBV27 and TRBJ2-5, with a tentative D call TRBD1 (5 bases). Germline V gene data show CDR1 as MNHEY and CDR2 as SMNVEV (reference sequence). This CDR3 contains 14 residues. Trimming removed 7 bases from V and 2 bases from J, with 14 bases in between. CDR3 in amino acids: CASKIGPGQETQYF. The CDR3 DNA follows: TGTGCCAGCAAAATAGGGCCAGGGCAAGAGACCCAGTACTTC.

DNA for the CDR3: TGTGCCAGTAGTATAGACCTTGAGGGCCACTACGAGCAGTACTTC. Translating gives CASSIDLEGHYEQYF. The chain uses TRBV19 and TRBJ2-7; possible D gene TRBD2, 5 bases. The germline V gene has CDR1 LNHDA and CDR2 SQIVND (reference sequence). This CDR3 is built from 15 residues. V gave up 0 bases and J gave up 3 bases, with 12 bases separating them. Full variable domain (outside the CDR3, taken from reference TRBV19 and TRBJ2-7): DGGITQSPKYLFRKEGQNVTLSCEQNLNHDAMYWYRQDPGQGLRLIYYSQIVNDFQKGDIAEGYSVSREKKESFPLTVTSAQKNPTAFYLCASSIDLEGHYEQYFGPGTRLTVT.

This chain uses TRBV28 with TRBJ2-1; maybe TRBD2 (6 bases). The V end was cut by 6 bases, the J end by 1 base, with 13 bases between. CDR3 length: 15 residues. In germline, CDR1 is MDHEN, CDR2 SYDVKM. The CDR3 here is CASSRLGNSYNEQFF. The CDR3 DNA reads as TGTGCCAGCAGCCGACTAGGGAATTCCTACAATGAGCAGTTCTTC.

This clone was seen a handful of times. The J gene is TRBJ2-4, the V gene TRBV11-2; D uncertain. Trimming shortened V by 0 bases and J by 1 base, and 13 bases separated the two germline ends. Per germline, CDR1 SGHAT and CDR2 FQNNGV. The CDR3 spans 17 residues. CDR3 sequence (DNA): TGTGCCAGCAGCTTAGAGGCACAGAACCGGGCCAAAAACATTCAGTACTTC. It codes for CASSLEAQNRAKNIQYF.

The chain carries TRBV27 and TRBJ2-7, with 7 bases that match TRBD2. Germline values: CDR1 MNHEY, CDR2 SMNVEV (reference sequence). The CDR3 totals 15 residues. With V trimmed by 3 bases and J by 0 bases, 5 bases remained unmatched. CDR3 amino acids: CASSFVAGSSYEQYF. For the CDR3, the DNA is TGTGCCAGCAGTTTTGTAGCGGGTAGCTCCTACGAGCAGTACTTC.

This chain links TRBV28 with TRBJ2-1; the D gene is possibly TRBD1 (5 bases). With 2 bases removed from V and 15 bases from J, the gap between germline ends came to 17 bases. The CDR3 contains 13 residues. Germline V CDR1 and CDR2: MDHEN, SYDVKM. The CDR3 DNA reads TGTGCCAGCAGTTTAGATTTTTGGCCCACAGGGTTCTTC. Amino acid sequence: CASSLDFWPTGFF. Looking up the rest from reference TRBV28 and TRBJ2-1 gives the full variable domain: DVKVTQSSRYLVKRTGEKVFLECVQDMDHENMFWYRQDPGLGLRLIYFSYDVKMKEKGDIPEGYSVSREKKERFSLILESASTNQTSMYLCASSLDFWPTGFFGPGTRLTVL.

J is TRBJ1-2 and V is TRBV19; a weak D match, TRBD1 (6 bases). The CDR3 totals 15 residues. The germline V gene encodes CDR1 LNHDA and CDR2 SQIVND (reference sequence). Trimming stripped 9 bases from V and 1 base from J, with 18 bases between. CDR3 sequence reads: CASHDRGGYNYGYTF. CDR3 nucleotides: TGTGCCAGCCACGACCGGGGGGGCTATAACTATGGCTACACCTTC.